This T cell receptor (beta chain) was retrieved from a study of shared clonotypes between healthy human individuals. Germline V gene data show CDR1 as MGHRA and CDR2 as YSYEKL. With 1 base removed from V and 4 bases from J, the gap between germline ends came to 13 bases. CDR3 length: 15 amino acids. The repertoire was sequenced with immunoSEQ multiplex PCR; TCRdb's copy has only in-frame clones and lacks some. The data contain some 2 million clones, about 95% of them singletons. Cells designated naive CD8 were CD45RO-negative and were positively selected for CCR7, with terminally differentiated effector memory CD45RA+ cells excluded.

The sequence was obtained from a man in his late teens or twenties in good health. V and J are TRBV4-1 and TRBJ1-2; D remains unclear. Sequencing was done on a sample of naive CD8+ T cells sorted from blood. DNA of the CDR3: TGCGCCAGCAGCCAAGGGCAAAGCAGCCTCTATGGCTACACCTTC. Translating it yields CASSQGQSSLYGYTF.